This record covers a single T cell receptor beta chain. Its antigen remains unidentified. Every cDNA TCR molecule received its own unique molecular identifier. TCRdb re-called the 5' RACE reads through MiXCR, storing one row per CDR3 protein. Here the sample spans roughly 14,000 distinct CDR3 sequences, just under 6.5% being singletons. Time point: blood at routine non-recurrence follow-up after resection. The data derive from a study of spatial heterogeneity in lung cancer. Study-wide findings and caveats: Blood contained ubiquitous expanded tumor TCRs more at resection than at follow-up.

The CDR3 is 16 residues long. The germline gives CDR1 MDHEN, CDR2 SYDVKM. The V segment lost 4 bases and the J segment 3 bases; nucleotides outside the gene matches: 9. The rearrangement uses TRBV28 and TRBJ2-7; 10 nucleotides line up with TRBD1. Sequences were derived from PBMCs, sampled at follow-up. The receptor comes from a male donor with early-stage non-small cell lung cancer. The DNA of the CDR3 is TGTGCCAGCAGTTCTGGGGCCGGGACAGGGGACTACGAGCAGTACTTC. It is translated as CASSSGAGTGDYEQYF.